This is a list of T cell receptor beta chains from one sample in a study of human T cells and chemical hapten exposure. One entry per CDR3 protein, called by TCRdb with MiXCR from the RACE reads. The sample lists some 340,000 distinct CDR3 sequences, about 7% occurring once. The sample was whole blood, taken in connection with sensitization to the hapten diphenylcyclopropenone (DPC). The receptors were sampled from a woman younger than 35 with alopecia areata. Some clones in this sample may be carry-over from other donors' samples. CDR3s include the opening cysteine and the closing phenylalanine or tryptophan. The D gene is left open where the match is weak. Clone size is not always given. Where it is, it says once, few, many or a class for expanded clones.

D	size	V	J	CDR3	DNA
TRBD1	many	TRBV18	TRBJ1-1	CASSPPSGTGGIVAFF	TGTGCCAGCTCACCACCATCCGGGACAGGGGGCATCGTGGCTTTCTTT
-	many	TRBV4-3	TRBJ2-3	CASSRFYEVADTQYF	TGCGCCAGCAGCCGCTTTTATGAAGTGGCAGATACGCAGTATTTT
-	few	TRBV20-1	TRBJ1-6	CSARDSTSPLHF	TGCAGTGCTAGAGACTCGACTTCACCCCTCCACTTT
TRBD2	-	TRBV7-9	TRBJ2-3	CASSLSPASGSTDTQYF	TGTGCCAGCAGCTTATCCCCGGCTAGCGGGAGCACAGATACGCAGTATTTT
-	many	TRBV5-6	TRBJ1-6	CASSWARDAREALHF	TGTGCCAGCAGCTGGGCCCGGGACGCGAGGGAGGCCCTCCACTTT
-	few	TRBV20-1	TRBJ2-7	CSARRVDEQYF	TGCAGTGCTAGGAGAGTGGACGAGCAGTACTTC
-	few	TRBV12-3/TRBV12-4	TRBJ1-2	CASSLGGRDGYTF	TGTGCCAGCAGTTTAGGGGGAAGGGACGGCTACACCTTC
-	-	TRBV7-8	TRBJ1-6	CASSTRQDPNSPLHF	TGTGCCAGCAGCACCCGACAGGACCCTAATTCACCCCTCCACTTT
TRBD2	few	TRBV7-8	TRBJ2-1	CASSTQLLAGGYNEQFF	TGTGCCAGCAGCACCCAACTTCTAGCGGGGGGGTACAATGAGCAGTTCTTC
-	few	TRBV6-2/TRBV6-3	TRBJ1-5	CASSPYKTVLPYQPQHF	TGTGCCAGCAGTCCATACAAGACAGTTCTTCCCTATCAGCCCCAGCATTTT
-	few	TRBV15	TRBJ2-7	CATSPLGDSAEQYF	TGTGCCACCAGCCCCCTGGGGGACTCCGCCGAGCAGTACTTC
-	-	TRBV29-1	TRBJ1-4	CSVALIDLGPTNEKLFF	TGCAGCGTTGCTCTTATTGACTTGGGTCCAACTAATGAAAAACTGTTTTTT
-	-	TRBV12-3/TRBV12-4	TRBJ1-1	CASTGPGGDEAFF	TGTGCCAGCACCGGACCGGGCGGGGATGAAGCTTTCTTT
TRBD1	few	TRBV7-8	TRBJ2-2	CASSLYRLPGQGTTGELFF	TGTGCCAGCAGCTTGTATCGACTTCCGGGACAGGGGACCACCGGGGAGCTGTTTTTT
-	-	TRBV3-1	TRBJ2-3	CASSSSSSTDTQYF	TGTGCCAGCAGTTCTTCCTCTAGCACAGATACGCAGTATTTT
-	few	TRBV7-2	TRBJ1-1	CASTPYTEAFF	TGTGCCAGCACCCCCTACACTGAAGCTTTCTTT
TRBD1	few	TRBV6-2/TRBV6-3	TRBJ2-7	CASTPGTGGSYEQYF	TGTGCCAGCACCCCCGGGACAGGGGGCTCCTACGAGCAGTACTTC
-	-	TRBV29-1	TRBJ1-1	CSVESGGSAFF	TGCAGCGTTGAGTCGGGGGGATCAGCTTTCTTT
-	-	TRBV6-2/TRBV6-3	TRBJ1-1	CASSYWAGTEAFF	TGTGCCAGCAGTTACTGGGCAGGGACTGAAGCTTTCTTT
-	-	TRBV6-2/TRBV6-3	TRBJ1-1	CASSSPPGAFF	TGTGCCAGCAGTTCCCCCCCTGGAGCTTTCTTT
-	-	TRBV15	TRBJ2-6	CATSSQRSGANVLTF	TGTGCCACCAGCAGCCAGAGGTCTGGGGCCAACGTCCTGACTTTC
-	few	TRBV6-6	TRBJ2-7	CASTLGYDEQYF	TGTGCCAGCACCCTAGGGTACGACGAGCAGTACTTC
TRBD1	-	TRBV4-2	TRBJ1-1	CASSTQQGVLTEAFF	TGTGCCAGCAGCACTCAACAGGGGGTTCTAACTGAAGCTTTCTTT
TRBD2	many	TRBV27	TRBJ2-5	CASTPALAGRGETQYF	TGTGCCAGCACCCCCGCACTAGCGGGCCGGGGGGAGACCCAGTACTTC
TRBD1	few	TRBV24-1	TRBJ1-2	CATSGTDRDTNYGYTF	TGTGCCACCAGTGGAACCGACAGGGATACCAACTATGGCTACACCTTC
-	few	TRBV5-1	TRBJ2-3	CASSPRQVHTDTQYF	TGCGCCAGCAGCCCCAGACAGGTCCACACAGATACGCAGTATTTT
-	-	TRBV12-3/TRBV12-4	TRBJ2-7	CASSNRASVYEQYF	TGTGCCAGCAGCAACAGGGCGTCCGTTTACGAGCAGTACTTC
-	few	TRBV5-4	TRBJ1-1	CASSFQTENTEAFF	TGTGCCAGCAGCTTTCAAACAGAGAACACTGAAGCTTTCTTT
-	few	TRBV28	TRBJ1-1	CASSPQGTPFSTEAFF	TGTGCCAGCAGCCCACAGGGCACCCCTTTTAGCACTGAAGCTTTCTTT
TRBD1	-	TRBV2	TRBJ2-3	CASRRTGGAGSRADTQYF	TGTGCCAGCAGGCGGACAGGGGGCGCCGGGTCCCGCGCAGATACGCAGTATTTT
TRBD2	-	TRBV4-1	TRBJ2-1	CASSQDPERGGDNEQFF	TGCGCCAGCAGCCAAGATCCAGAGCGGGGGGGAGACAATGAGCAGTTCTTC
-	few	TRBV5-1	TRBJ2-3	CASSLKITDTQYF	TGCGCCAGCAGCTTGAAGATCACAGATACGCAGTATTTT
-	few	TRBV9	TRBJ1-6	CASSVGQEDPYNSPLHF	TGTGCCAGCAGCGTAGGACAGGAAGATCCCTATAATTCACCCCTCCACTTT
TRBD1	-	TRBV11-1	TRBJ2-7	CASSSRQGYSYEQYF	TGTGCCAGCAGCTCACGACAGGGATACTCCTACGAGCAGTACTTC
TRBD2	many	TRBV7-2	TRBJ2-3	CASSPRRGGPGTDTQYF	TGTGCCAGCAGCCCCAGACGGGGGGGGCCCGGTACAGATACGCAGTATTTT
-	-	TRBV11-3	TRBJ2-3	CASSRRAGGTDTQYF	TGTGCCAGCAGCCGAAGGGCAGGGGGGACAGATACGCAGTATTTT
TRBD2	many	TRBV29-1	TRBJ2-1	CSVRRTWLAGNNEQFF	TGCAGCGTTCGACGGACCTGGCTAGCGGGGAACAATGAGCAGTTCTTC
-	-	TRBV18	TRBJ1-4	CASQGRLDEKLFF	TGTGCCAGCCAGGGACGTTTGGATGAAAAACTGTTTTTT
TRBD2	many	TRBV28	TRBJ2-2	CATSNRGVNTGELFF	TGTGCCACCTCCAACCGGGGGGTCAACACCGGGGAGCTGTTTTTT
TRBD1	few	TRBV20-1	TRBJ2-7	CSTQGDRSYEQYF	TGCAGCACTCAGGGGGACCGGTCCTACGAGCAGTACTTC
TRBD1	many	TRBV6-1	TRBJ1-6	CASSPNRGSYNSPLHF	TGTGCCAGCAGTCCCAACAGGGGCTCCTATAATTCACCCCTCCACTTT
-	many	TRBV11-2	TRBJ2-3	CASSFSRDLDHTDTQYF	TGTGCCAGCAGCTTCAGCCGGGACTTGGACCACACAGATACGCAGTATTTT
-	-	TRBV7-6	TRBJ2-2	CASSSLQGNTGELFF	TGTGCCAGCAGCTCCCTACAGGGGAACACCGGGGAGCTGTTTTTT
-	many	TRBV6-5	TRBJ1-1	CASSYGQLNTEAFF	TGTGCCAGCAGTTACGGACAGTTGAACACTGAAGCTTTCTTT
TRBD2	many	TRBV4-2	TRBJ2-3	CASSRATPSGGFADTQYF	TGTGCCAGCAGCCGAGCTACCCCTAGCGGGGGGTTCGCAGATACGCAGTATTTT
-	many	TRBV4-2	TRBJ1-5	CASSQEDMSDQPQHF	TGTGCCAGCAGCCAAGAGGACATGTCGGATCAGCCCCAGCATTTT
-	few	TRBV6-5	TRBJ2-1	CASSYSSETGHNEQFF	TGTGCCAGCAGTTACTCGTCCGAGACTGGACACAATGAGCAGTTCTTC
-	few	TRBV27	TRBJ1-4	CASRRYMAPTNEKLFF	TGTGCCAGCAGGCGATATATGGCACCAACTAATGAAAAACTGTTTTTT
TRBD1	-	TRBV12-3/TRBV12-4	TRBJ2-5	CASSRGDSLKETQYF	TGTGCCAGCAGCCGAGGGGACAGTTTAAAAGAGACCCAGTACTTC
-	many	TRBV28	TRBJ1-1	CASSFGYTGLDTEAFF	TGTGCCAGCAGTTTCGGCTATACAGGGCTGGACACTGAAGCTTTCTTT
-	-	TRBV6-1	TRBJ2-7	CASSDKREQYF	TGTGCCAGCAGTGATAAGCGGGAGCAGTACTTC
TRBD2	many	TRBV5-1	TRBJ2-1	CASSWASGGNEQFF	TGCGCCAGCAGCTGGGCTAGCGGGGGCAATGAGCAGTTCTTC
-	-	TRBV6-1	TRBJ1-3	CASSEEESRLGMSPGTSGNTIYF	TGTGCCAGCAGTGAAGAGGAATCGAGGCTAGGGATGTCGCCAGGAACCTCTGGAAACACCATATATTTT
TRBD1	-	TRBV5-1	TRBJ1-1	CASSFNGQGSTEAFF	TGCGCCAGCAGCTTTAACGGACAGGGGAGCACTGAAGCTTTCTTT
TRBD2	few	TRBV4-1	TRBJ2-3	CASSHEASGVTDTQYF	TGCGCCAGCAGCCACGAGGCTAGCGGGGTAACAGATACGCAGTATTTT
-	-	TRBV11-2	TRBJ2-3	CASSPASLVTDTQYF	TGTGCCAGCAGCCCCGCGAGTCTGGTCACAGATACGCAGTATTTT
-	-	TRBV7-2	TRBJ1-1	CASSLVDLDTEAFF	TGTGCCAGCAGCTTAGTAGATTTGGACACTGAAGCTTTCTTT
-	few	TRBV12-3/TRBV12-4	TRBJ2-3	CASQGAHTQYF	TGTGCCTCTCAAGGGGCCCATACGCAGTATTTT
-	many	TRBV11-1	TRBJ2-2	CASSPTLYPGLGWGTAGELFF	TGTGCCAGCAGCCCGACACTTTATCCAGGGCTCGGCTGGGGAACGGCCGGGGAGCTGTTTTTT
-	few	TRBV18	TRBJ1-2	CASSPGTDFRAYGYTF	TGTGCCAGCTCTCCGGGGACGGATTTCCGCGCCTATGGCTACACCTTC